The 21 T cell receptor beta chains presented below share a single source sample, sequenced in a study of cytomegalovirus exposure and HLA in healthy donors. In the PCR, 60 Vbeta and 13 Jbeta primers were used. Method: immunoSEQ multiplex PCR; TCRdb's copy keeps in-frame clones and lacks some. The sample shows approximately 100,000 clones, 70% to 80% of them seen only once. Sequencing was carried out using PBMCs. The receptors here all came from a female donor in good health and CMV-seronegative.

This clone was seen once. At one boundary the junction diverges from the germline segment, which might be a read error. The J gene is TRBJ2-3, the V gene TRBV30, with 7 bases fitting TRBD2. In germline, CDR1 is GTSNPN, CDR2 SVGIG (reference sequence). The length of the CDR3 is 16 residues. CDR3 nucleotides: TGTGCCTGGAGTTTAAGGACTAGAGGCCTCAAAGATCCGCAGTATTTT. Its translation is CAWSLRTRGLKDPQYF.

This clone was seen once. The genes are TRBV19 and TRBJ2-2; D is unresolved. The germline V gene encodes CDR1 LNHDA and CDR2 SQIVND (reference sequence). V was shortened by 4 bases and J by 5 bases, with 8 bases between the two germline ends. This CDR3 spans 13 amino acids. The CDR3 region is CASSTPPTGELFF. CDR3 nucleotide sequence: TGTGCCAGTAGTACCCCCCCGACCGGGGAGCTGTTTTTT.

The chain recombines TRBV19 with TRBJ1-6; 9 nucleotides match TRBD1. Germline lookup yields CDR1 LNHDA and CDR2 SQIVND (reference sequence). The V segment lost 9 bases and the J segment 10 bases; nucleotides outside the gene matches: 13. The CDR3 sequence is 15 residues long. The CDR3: CASLDADRGRSPLHF. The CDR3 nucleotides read TGTGCCAGCCTAGACGCGGACAGGGGAAGGTCACCCCTCCACTTT.

For the CDR3, the DNA is TGTGCCAGCAGTGGCCCGGGACAGCATGAAAAACTGTTTTTT. Its protein is CASSGPGQHEKLFF. The gene calls are TRBV6-1 and TRBJ1-4; 7 nucleotides match TRBD1. The CDR3 consists of 14 residues. Trimming cost V 4 bases and J 6 bases; bases outside gene matches: 5. Germline CDR1 is MNHNS and CDR2 is SASEGT.

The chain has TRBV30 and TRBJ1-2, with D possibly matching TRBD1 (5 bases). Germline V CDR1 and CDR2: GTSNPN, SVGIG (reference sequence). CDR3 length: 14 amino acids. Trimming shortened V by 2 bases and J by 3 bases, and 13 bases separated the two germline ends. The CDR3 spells CAWSHSDSYYGYTF. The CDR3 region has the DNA TGTGCCTGGAGTCACTCCGACAGCTACTATGGCTACACCTTC.

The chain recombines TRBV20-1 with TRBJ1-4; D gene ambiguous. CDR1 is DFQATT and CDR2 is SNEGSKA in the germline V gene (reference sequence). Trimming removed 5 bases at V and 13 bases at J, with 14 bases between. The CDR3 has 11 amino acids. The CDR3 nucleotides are TGCAGTGCTCAAAACCCAGGAGGACTGTTTTTT. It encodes CSAQNPGGLFF.

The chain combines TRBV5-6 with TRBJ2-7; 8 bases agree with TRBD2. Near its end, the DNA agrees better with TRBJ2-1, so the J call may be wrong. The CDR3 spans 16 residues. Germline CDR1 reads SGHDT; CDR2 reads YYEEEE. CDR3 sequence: CASSREGSGAYNEQFF. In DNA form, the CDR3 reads TGTGCCAGCAGCAGGGAGGGTAGCGGGGCCTACAATGAGCAGTTCTTC.

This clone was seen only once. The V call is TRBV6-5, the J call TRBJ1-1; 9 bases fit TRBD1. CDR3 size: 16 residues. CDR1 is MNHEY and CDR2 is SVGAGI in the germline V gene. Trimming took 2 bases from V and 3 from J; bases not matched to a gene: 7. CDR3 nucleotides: TGTGCCAGCAGTTACACCGGGACAGGGTGGCACACTGAAGCTTTCTTT. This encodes CASSYTGTGWHTEAFF.

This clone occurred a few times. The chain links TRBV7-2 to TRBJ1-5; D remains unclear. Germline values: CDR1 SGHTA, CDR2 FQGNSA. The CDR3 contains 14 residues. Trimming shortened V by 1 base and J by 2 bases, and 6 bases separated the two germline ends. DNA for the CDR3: TGTGCCAGCAGCTTAGTCGTCGGCAATCAGCCCCAGCATTTT. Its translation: CASSLVVGNQPQHF.

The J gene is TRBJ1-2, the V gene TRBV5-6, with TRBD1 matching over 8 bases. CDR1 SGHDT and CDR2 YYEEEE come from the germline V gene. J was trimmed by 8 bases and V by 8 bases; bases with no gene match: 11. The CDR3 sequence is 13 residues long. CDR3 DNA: TGTGCCAGTAAGCAACAGGGGGTTTGGGGCTACACCTTC. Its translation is CASKQQGVWGYTF. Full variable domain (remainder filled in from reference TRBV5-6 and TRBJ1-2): DAGVTQSPTHLIKTRGQQVTLRCSPKSGHDTVSWYQQALGQGPQFIFQYYEEEERQRGNFPDRFSGHQFPNYSSELNVNALLLGDSALYLCASKQQGVWGYTFGSGTRLTVV.

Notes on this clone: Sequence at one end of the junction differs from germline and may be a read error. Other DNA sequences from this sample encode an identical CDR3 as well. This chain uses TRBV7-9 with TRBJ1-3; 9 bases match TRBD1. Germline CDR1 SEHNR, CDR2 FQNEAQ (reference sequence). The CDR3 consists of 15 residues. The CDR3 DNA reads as TGTGCCAGCAGCACAGGGGGCGCTTATGGAAACACTATATATTTT. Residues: CASSTGGAYGNTIYF. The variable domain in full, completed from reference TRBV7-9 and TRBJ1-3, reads DTGVSQNPRHKITKRGQNVTFRCDPISEHNRLYWYRQTLGQGPEFLTYFQNEAQLEKSRLLSDRFSAERPKGSFSTLEIQRTEQGDSAMYLCASSTGGAYGNTIYFGEGSWLTVV.

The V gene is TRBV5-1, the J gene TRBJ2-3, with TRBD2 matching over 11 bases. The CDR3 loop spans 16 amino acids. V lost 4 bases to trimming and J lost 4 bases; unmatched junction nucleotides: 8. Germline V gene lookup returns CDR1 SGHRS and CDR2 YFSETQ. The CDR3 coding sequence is TGCGCCAGCAGCCTAAATAGCGGGGGGGCCTCAGATACGCAGTATTTT. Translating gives CASSLNSGGASDTQYF.

CDR3 sequence reads: CASSKPGLAGPSGRTDTQYF. The DNA of the CDR3 is TGTGCCAGCAGCAAACCGGGACTAGCGGGGCCTTCCGGCCGAACAGATACGCAGTATTTT. The chain links TRBV4-2 to TRBJ2-3; 13 nucleotides align to TRBD2. The ends lost 5 bases at V and 3 bases at J; junction bases unmatched: 17. The CDR3 loop spans 20 amino acids. CDR1 is LGHNA and CDR2 is YNFKEQ in the germline V gene.

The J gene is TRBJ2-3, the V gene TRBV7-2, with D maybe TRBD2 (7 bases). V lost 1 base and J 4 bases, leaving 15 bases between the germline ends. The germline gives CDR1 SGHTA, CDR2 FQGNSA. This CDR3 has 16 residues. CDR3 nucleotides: TGTGCCAGCAGCTTAGTTCGGGGGGCAGGAGCAGATACGCAGTATTTT. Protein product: CASSLVRGAGADTQYF.

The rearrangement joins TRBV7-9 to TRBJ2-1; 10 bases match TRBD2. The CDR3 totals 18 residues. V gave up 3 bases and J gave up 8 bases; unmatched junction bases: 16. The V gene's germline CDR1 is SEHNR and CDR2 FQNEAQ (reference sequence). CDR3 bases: TGTGCCAGCAGCTTCCCCCCCCGCCTAGCGGGGGTAGTTGATGAGCAGTTCTTC. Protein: CASSFPPRLAGVVDEQFF.

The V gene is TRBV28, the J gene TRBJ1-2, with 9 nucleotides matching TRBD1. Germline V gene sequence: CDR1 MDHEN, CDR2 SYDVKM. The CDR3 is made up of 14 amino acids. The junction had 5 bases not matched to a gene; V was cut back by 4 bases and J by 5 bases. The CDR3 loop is CASSSTGGDYGYTF. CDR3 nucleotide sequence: TGTGCCAGCAGTTCGACAGGGGGTGATTATGGCTACACCTTC.

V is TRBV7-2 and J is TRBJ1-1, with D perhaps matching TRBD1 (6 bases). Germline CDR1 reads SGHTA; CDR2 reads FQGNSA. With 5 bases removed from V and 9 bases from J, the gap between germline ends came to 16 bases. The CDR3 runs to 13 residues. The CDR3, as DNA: TGTGCCAGCAGCGTAACAGGGTATGACAAAGCTTTCTTT. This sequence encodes CASSVTGYDKAFF. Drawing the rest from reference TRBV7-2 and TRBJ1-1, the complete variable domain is GAGVSQSPSNKVTEKGKDVELRCDPISGHTALYWYRQSLGQGLEFLIYFQGNSAPDKSGLPSDRFSAERTGGSVSTLTIQRTQQEDSAVYLCASSVTGYDKAFFGQGTRLTVV.

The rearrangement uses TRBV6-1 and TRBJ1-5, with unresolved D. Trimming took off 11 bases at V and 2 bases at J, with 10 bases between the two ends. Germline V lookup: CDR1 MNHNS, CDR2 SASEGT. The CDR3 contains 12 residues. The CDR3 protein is CACKEGNQPQHF. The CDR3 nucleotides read TGTGCCTGCAAGGAGGGCAATCAGCCCCAGCATTTT.

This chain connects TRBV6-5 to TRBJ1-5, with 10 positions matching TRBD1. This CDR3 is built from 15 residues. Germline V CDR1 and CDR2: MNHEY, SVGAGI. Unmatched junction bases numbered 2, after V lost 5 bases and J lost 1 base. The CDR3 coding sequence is TGTGCCAGCAGTCGACAGGGGGCGAGCAATCAGCCCCAGCATTTT. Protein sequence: CASSRQGASNQPQHF.

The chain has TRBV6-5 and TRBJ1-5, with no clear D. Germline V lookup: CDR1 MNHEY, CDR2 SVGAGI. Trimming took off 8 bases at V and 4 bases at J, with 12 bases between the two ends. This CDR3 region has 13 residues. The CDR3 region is CASWDGGNQPQHF. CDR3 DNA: TGTGCCAGCTGGGATGGAGGGAATCAGCCCCAGCATTTT.

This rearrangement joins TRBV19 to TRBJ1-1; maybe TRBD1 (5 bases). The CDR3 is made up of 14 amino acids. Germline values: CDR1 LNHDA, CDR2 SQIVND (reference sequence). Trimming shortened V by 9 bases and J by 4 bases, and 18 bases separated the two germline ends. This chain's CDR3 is CASDDRGTRTEAFF. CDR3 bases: TGTGCCAGCGACGACAGAGGCACCCGCACTGAAGCTTTCTTT.